Here is one TCR beta chain with its context. The source of the sample is a study of T cells in Graves' hyperthyroidism and ophthalmopathy. This CDR3 is built from 16 residues. V trimming: 3 bases; J trimming: 8 bases; junction bases outside the gene matches: 13. CDR1 is MNHEY, CDR2 SMNVEV, per germline (reference sequence). Amplification of TCR beta CDR3 regions used RNA as the template. The primer set for the first-round RT-PCR of the TCR CDR3 was HTBI. One entry per CDR3 protein, called by TCRdb with MiXCR from the multiplex PCR reads. The table includes under 400,000 distinct CDR3 sequences, more than 20% detected once.

The TCR was taken from a man over 45 with Graves' hyperthyroidism. V is TRBV27 and J is TRBJ1-2; 9 nucleotides line up with TRBD1. The sample consisted of blood. CDR3 residues: CASSLSLPGQGHGYTF. The CDR3 coding sequence is TGTGCCAGCAGTTTGTCTCTACCGGGACAGGGTCACGGCTACACCTTC.